This T cell receptor (beta chain) was sequenced during a study of blood T cells in healthy people across ages. The study, taken as a whole, reports: Older individuals had lower TCR beta diversity per million T cells (the decline was roughly linear). Long-lived donors had more naive CD4+ cells and higher diversity than aged donors.

For this clonotype: Its target is unknown.

Germline lookup yields CDR1 LGHNT and CDR2 FRNRAP. Trimming at V came to 7 bases and at J to 7 bases, leaving 8 bases not matched to a gene. The CDR3 loop spans 16 amino acids. The extraction recovered at least 5.5 micrograms of total RNA per sample. For the second PCR, which ran for roughly 6 to 12 cycles, a sample-barcoded 5' primer and a J-beta primer mix were used. Each TCR beta cDNA got a 12-nucleotide random molecular identifier. TCRdb re-derived calls from the 5' RACE reads in MiXCR, one entry per CDR3 protein. The table includes fewer than 1 million distinct CDR3 sequences, around 42% detected once.

The source is a man aged 55-75 years in good health. The chain employs TRBV12-5 and TRBJ2-1, with 15 bases that match TRBD2. Sequenced sample: blood. The CDR3 nucleotides are TGTGCTAGTGTCCCGGGACTAGCGGGGGGCAGGAATGAGCAGTTCTTC. This sequence encodes CASVPGLAGGRNEQFF.